Sequencing of this TCR beta chain was carried out in a study of regulatory and conventional T cells in RAG deficiency. Some clones are missing from TCRdb's copy, which holds only in-frame ones; the method was immunoSEQ multiplex PCR. Of more than 30,000 clones listed, 85% to 90% are singletons. Germline CDR1 reads MNHEY; CDR2 reads SMNVEV (reference sequence). Trimming took 4 bases from V and 2 from J; bases not matched to a gene: 4. The CDR3 runs 16 residues. These records were also assigned to another study, of regulatory T cells. That source reports: The PCR used 52 TRBV and 13 TRBJ primers.

The clonotype comes from a human donor in good health. Sequences were obtained from CD8+ T cells sorted from blood. This rearrangement joins TRBV27 to TRBJ2-3; 12 nucleotides line up with TRBD2. CDR3 amino acids: CASSSGLAGLTDTQYF. CDR3 bases: TGTGCCAGCAGTTCGGGACTAGCGGGTCTCACAGATACGCAGTATTTT.